What follows are 2 T cell receptor beta chains derived from one specimen sequenced in a study of blood T cell repertoires in COVID-19. The data were produced by immunoSEQ multiplex PCR, yet TCRdb's version contains in-frame clones alone and is incomplete. The data hold hundreds of thousands of clones, with over 75% observed a single time. Sequencing was performed on PBMCs or T cells enriched from blood (not recorded which). The receptors here all came from a woman aged 40 to 55 who had recovered from COVID-19.

Details on this clone: Within the sample, other DNA sequences also encode this same CDR3. V and J are TRBV7-3 and TRBJ2-3; 8 bases match TRBD2. The CDR3 is 13 residues long. J lost 5 bases, V lost 5 bases, and 3 bases had no gene match. The germline CDR1 and CDR2 sequences are SGHTA and FQGTGA. CDR3 in DNA: TGTGCCAGCAGCCTACGGGAGGGAGATACGCAGTATTTT. Its translation is CASSLREGDTQYF. Combining the CDR3 with reference TRBV7-3 and TRBJ2-3 gives the whole variable domain GAGVSQTPSNKVTEKGKYVELRCDPISGHTALYWYRQSLGQGPEFLIYFQGTGAADDSGLPNDRFFAVRPEGSVSTLKIQRTERGDSAVYLCASSLREGDTQYFGPGTRLTVL.

Note on this clone: The sample contains more than one DNA sequence encoding this CDR3. This chain joins TRBV19 and TRBJ1-4, with D perhaps matching TRBD1 (6 bases). Germline CDR1 is LNHDA and CDR2 is SQIVND (reference sequence). CDR3 length: 14 amino acids. V was trimmed by 2 bases and J by 5 bases, leaving 9 bases between them. This CDR3 is CASSIRGGNEKLFF. The DNA for the CDR3 is TGTGCCAGTAGTATAAGGGGGGGGAATGAAAAACTGTTTTTT.